The 20 T cell receptor beta chains given below trace back to one sample, sequenced in a study of blood T cell repertoires in COVID-19. Profiling relied on immunoSEQ multiplex PCR, and the TCRdb table lists in-frame clones only, not all of them. This sample has some 340,000 clones, with roughly four fifths found just once. The specimen was PBMCs or T cells enriched from blood (not recorded which). The receptors were sampled from a woman aged 45-60 years who had recovered from COVID-19.

V usage is TRBV30 and J usage is TRBJ2-1, with 7 bases aligning to TRBD2. Trimming cost V 3 bases and J 0 bases; bases outside gene matches: 2. The CDR3 is 14 amino acids. From germline, CDR1 is GTSNPN and CDR2 SVGIG (reference sequence). DNA for the CDR3: TGTGCCTGGAGGGGAGGGAGCTCCTACAATGAGCAGTTCTTC. It is translated as CAWRGGSSYNEQFF.

This clone has only one observation. The J gene is TRBJ2-3, the V gene TRBV4-2; 8 bases agree with TRBD2. CDR3 length: 17 residues. V gave up 0 bases and J gave up 1 base; unmatched junction bases: 6. Per the germline V gene, CDR1 is LGHNA and CDR2 is YNFKEQ. In DNA, the CDR3 is TGTGCCAGCAGCCAAGATGGGAGCGGGGGAGGCACAGATACGCAGTATTTT. Protein sequence: CASSQDGSGGGTDTQYF.

The V call is TRBV4-3, the J call TRBJ2-1; 13 nucleotides match TRBD2. Germline CDR1 and CDR2: LGHNA and YSLEER. The length of the CDR3 is 16 residues. Trimming cost V 0 bases and J 7 bases; bases outside gene matches: 3. CDR3 sequence (DNA): TGCGCCAGCAGCCAAGATCAGGGACTAGCGGGGAATGAGCAGTTCTTC. Translation: CASSQDQGLAGNEQFF.

The chain is built from TRBV7-2 and TRBJ2-7, with 11 positions matching TRBD2. Trimming cost V 4 bases and J 2 bases; bases outside gene matches: 4. The CDR3 totals 15 residues. Germline CDR1 is SGHTA and CDR2 is FQGNSA. The CDR3 loop is CASSSGTSGAYEQYF. The DNA for the CDR3 is TGTGCCAGCAGCTCCGGGACTAGCGGAGCCTACGAGCAGTACTTC. Based on the CDR3 plus reference TRBV7-2 and TRBJ2-7, the full variable domain is GAGVSQSPSNKVTEKGKDVELRCDPISGHTALYWYRQSLGQGLEFLIYFQGNSAPDKSGLPSDRFSAERTGGSVSTLTIQRTQQEDSAVYLCASSSGTSGAYEQYFGPGTRLTVT.

The chain uses TRBV11-3 and TRBJ2-7; D is perhaps TRBD1 (6 bases). Germline CDR1 reads SGHNT; CDR2 reads YENEEA. Trimming pared 5 bases from V and 5 bases from J, leaving 10 bases between. The CDR3 runs 12 residues. The CDR3: CASSRTENEQYF. The CDR3, as DNA: TGTGCCAGCAGCAGGACAGAAAACGAGCAGTACTTC.

This rearrangement joins TRBV5-6 to TRBJ2-1; no firm D call. This CDR3 comprises 13 residues. The V gene lost 2 bases and the J gene lost 5 bases, with 8 bases spanning the gap. Germline CDR1 and CDR2: SGHDT and YYEEEE. The CDR3 protein is CASSLFSNNEQFF. The CDR3 nucleotides read TGTGCCAGCAGCTTATTTTCCAACAATGAGCAGTTCTTC.

The genes are TRBV21-1 and TRBJ2-1; TRBD2 reflects the table's D call only, with no check against the DNA. TRBV21-1 corresponds to a pseudogene. This CDR3 comprises 18 residues. CDR3 loop: CASSKSALLAGANNEQFF. The CDR3 nucleotides are TGTGCCAGCAGCAAGTCGGCTTTACTAGCGGGAGCGAACAATGAGCAGTTCTTC.

The CDR3 loop is CASREARYHEAFF. The CDR3 DNA is TGTGCCAGCAGGGAGGCAAGGTACCATGAAGCTTTCTTT. The chain carries TRBV25-1 and TRBJ1-1; D is ambiguous. This CDR3 spans 13 amino acids. The germline V gene encodes CDR1 MGHDK and CDR2 SYGVNS. Trimming pared 6 bases from V and 7 bases from J, leaving 15 bases between.

The chain couples TRBV5-4 to TRBJ1-2, with 7 positions matching TRBD1. The CDR3 length is 16 residues. The germline V gene has CDR1 SGHNT and CDR2 YYREEE (reference sequence). V was pared by 4 bases and J by 8 bases, with 17 bases of the junction left unmatched. The CDR3 DNA sequence: TGTGCCAGCAGCCCTGGACAGGTTCGAGACAGCTGGGGCTACACCTTC. Protein sequence: CASSPGQVRDSWGYTF.

The chain carries TRBV11-3 and TRBJ1-6, with TRBD1 matching over 11 bases. Germline-derived CDR1 and CDR2 are SGHNT and YENEEA. The CDR3 runs 14 residues. V shed 5 bases and J 10 bases; nucleotides not matched to a gene: 4. CDR3 sequence: CASSPGTGGSPLHF. The DNA for the CDR3 is TGTGCCAGCAGCCCTGGGACAGGGGGATCACCCCTCCACTTT. Drawing the rest from reference TRBV11-3 and TRBJ1-6, the complete variable domain is EAGVVQSPRYKIIEKKQPVAFWCNPISGHNTLYWYLQNLGQGPELLIRYENEEAVDDSQLPKDRFSAERLKGVDSTLKIQPAELGDSAVYLCASSPGTGGSPLHFGNGTRLTVT.

This chain links TRBV13 with TRBJ1-5; unclear D gene. Looked up from germline, CDR1 is PRHDT and CDR2 is FYEKMQ (reference sequence). V dropped 3 bases and J dropped 2 bases, with 26 bases sitting between them. The CDR3 runs to 20 residues. CDR3 sequence (DNA): TGTGCCAGCAGCTTGGTGTTGGTCGGTGTTCGCCACGTACGCAATCAGCCCCAGCATTTT. Translated: CASSLVLVGVRHVRNQPQHF.

The chain employs TRBV7-2 and TRBJ1-2; maybe TRBD1 (5 bases). This CDR3 is built from 15 residues. V was trimmed by 4 bases and J by 4 bases, leaving 16 bases between them. Per germline, CDR1 SGHTA and CDR2 FQGNSA. The CDR3: CASSSWGETTYGYTF. DNA for the CDR3: TGTGCCAGCAGCTCCTGGGGGGAGACTACCTATGGCTACACCTTC.

J is TRBJ1-5 and V is TRBV7-8; 10 nucleotides line up with TRBD1. V dropped 5 bases and J dropped 3; count of bases not matched to a gene: 7. CDR3 length: 16 residues. Germline V gene lookup returns CDR1 SGHVS and CDR2 FQNEAQ. The DNA for the CDR3 is TGTGCCAGCAGCGGAGGGACAGGGGCCCTCAATCAGCCCCAGCATTTT. Residues: CASSGGTGALNQPQHF.

V usage is TRBV7-9 and J usage is TRBJ1-1, with D unclear. Germline lookup yields CDR1 SEHNR and CDR2 FQNEAQ (reference sequence). V was pared by 5 bases and J by 0 bases, with 22 bases between. The CDR3 has 18 amino acids. Here the CDR3 DNA reads TGTGCCAGCAGCGCAGCGGGCCACCGCAGTGGGATGAACACTGAAGCTTTCTTT. Protein sequence: CASSAAGHRSGMNTEAFF.

In DNA, the CDR3 is TGTGCCAGCAGCTTGGGGCAGGGTGCTTCCTATGGCTACACCTTC. Translating it yields CASSLGQGASYGYTF. This rearrangement joins TRBV5-6 to TRBJ1-2, with a tentative D call TRBD1 (5 bases). V lost 0 bases and J lost 4, with 13 bases in between. Germline values: CDR1 SGHDT, CDR2 YYEEEE. The CDR3 length is 15 residues.

This sequence joins TRBV30 and TRBJ2-2; weak D call: TRBD2 (6 bases). The CDR3 runs to 14 residues. Trimming cost V 4 bases and J 0 bases, with 9 bases left between them. Germline CDR1 GTSNPN, CDR2 SVGIG (reference sequence). The CDR3: CAWMGGTNTGELFF. For the CDR3, the DNA is TGTGCCTGGATGGGGGGTACGAACACCGGGGAGCTGTTTTTT. The whole variable domain, filled in from reference TRBV30 and TRBJ2-2, reads SQTIHQWPATLVQPVGSPLSLECTVEGTSNPNLYWYRQAAGRGLQLLFYSVGIGQISSEVPQNLSASRPQDRQFILSSKKLLLSDSGFYLCAWMGGTNTGELFFGEGSRLTVL.

The J gene is TRBJ2-1, the V gene TRBV2, with TRBD1 matching over 8 bases. Germline V CDR1 and CDR2: SNHLY, FYNNEI. The V and J ends lost 9 bases and 6 bases, in that order; junction bases with no gene match: 16. The CDR3 loop spans 16 amino acids. Here the CDR3 DNA reads TGTGCCAGATCCGCGTATGGTACAGGGGGGAGCAATGAGCAGTTCTTC. Protein sequence: CARSAYGTGGSNEQFF.

V is TRBV12-3 or TRBV12-4 and J is TRBJ1-1, with no clear D. This CDR3 is built from 13 residues. V was pared by 6 bases and J by 1 base, with 9 bases between. In nucleotides, the CDR3 is TGTGCCAGCAGGTTACAGAAGAACACTGAAGCTTTCTTT. As protein: CASRLQKNTEAFF.

This clone was seen just once. The CDR3 region is CASSYYSQSSYEQYF. CDR3 in DNA: TGTGCCAGCAGTTACTACTCTCAAAGCTCCTACGAGCAGTACTTC. The gene calls are TRBV6-2 or TRBV6-3 and TRBJ2-7; no clear D. Germline CDR1 is MNHEY and CDR2 is SVGEGT. This CDR3 spans 15 amino acids. V lost 1 base and J lost 0, with 10 bases in between.

The chain has TRBV5-4 and TRBJ2-2, with 8 nucleotides matching TRBD1. From germline, CDR1 is SGHNT and CDR2 YYREEE (reference sequence). CDR3 length: 14 residues. Trimming cost V 0 bases and J 6 bases; bases outside gene matches: 1. The CDR3 region has the DNA TGTGCCAGCAGCTTGGCAGGGGGCGCCGGGGAGCTGTTTTTT. Encoded protein: CASSLAGGAGELFF.